What follows are 6 T cell receptor beta chains derived from one specimen sequenced in a study of tissue T cells after allogeneic stem cell transplantation. Clones were sequenced by immunoSEQ multiplex PCR, and TCRdb holds only the in-frame ones, with some missing. The sample holds roughly 4,000 clones; about three quarters are singletons and the top ten take more than 8.5%. The sequences come from left colon tissue, collected at autopsy. All receptors derive from a woman aged 18-50 years with breast cancer.

The V call is TRBV3-1 (or the pseudogene TRBV3-2), the J call TRBJ1-2; D is ambiguous. Trimming pared 1 base from V and 4 bases from J, leaving 13 bases between. Germline V lookup: CDR1 LGHDT, CDR2 YNNKEL (reference sequence). The CDR3 runs to 15 residues. CDR3 sequence (DNA): TGTGCCAGCAGCCAAGTCTCCAGGCCGGGCTATGGCTACACCTTC. Residues: CASSQVSRPGYGYTF.

This chain's CDR3 is CASSLEGRGEGSPLHF. CDR3 coding DNA: TGCGCCAGCAGCTTGGAAGGCAGGGGGGAGGGTTCACCCCTCCACTTT. The V call is TRBV5-1, the J call TRBJ1-6; TRBD1 agrees at 7 bases. With V trimmed by 0 bases and J by 9 bases, 9 bases remained unmatched. From germline, CDR1 is SGHRS and CDR2 YFSETQ. The CDR3 loop spans 16 amino acids.

This chain connects TRBV16 to TRBJ1-5; D remains unclear. Germline V lookup: CDR1 KGHSY, CDR2 FQNENV. This CDR3 spans 16 amino acids. V was clipped by 1 base and J by 2 bases, with 12 bases between them. The CDR3 sequence: CASSQWESTGNQPQHF. CDR3 nucleotide sequence: TGTGCCAGCAGCCAATGGGAATCGACGGGCAATCAGCCCCAGCATTTT.

This sequence joins TRBV2 and TRBJ2-7, with 11 bases lining up with TRBD2. The CDR3 contains 14 residues. V trimming: 6 bases; J trimming: 4 bases; junction bases outside the gene matches: 5. Germline V gives CDR1 SNHLY, CDR2 FYNNEI. CDR3 region: CASRIPSGGYEQYF. The CDR3 coding sequence is TGTGCCAGCAGGATACCTAGCGGGGGGTACGAGCAGTACTTC.

This sequence joins TRBV6-6 and TRBJ2-7; perhaps TRBD1 as D (7 bases). The V and J ends lost 10 bases and 4 bases respectively, with 17 bases between them. The CDR3 extends over 13 amino acids. Germline-derived CDR1 and CDR2 are MNHNY and SVGAGI (reference sequence). The CDR3 sequence is CATGGDSSYEQYF. DNA for the CDR3: TGTGCCACCGGAGGGGACAGTTCATACGAGCAGTACTTC.

The chain links TRBV7-9 to TRBJ2-7; D is unresolved. Germline V gene sequence: CDR1 SEHNR, CDR2 FQNEAQ (reference sequence). The CDR3 is 13 amino acids. Trimming pared 0 bases from V and 6 bases from J, leaving 9 bases between. This CDR3 is CASSLAGKSEQYF. The CDR3 coding sequence is TGTGCCAGCAGCTTAGCTGGCAAAAGCGAGCAGTACTTC.